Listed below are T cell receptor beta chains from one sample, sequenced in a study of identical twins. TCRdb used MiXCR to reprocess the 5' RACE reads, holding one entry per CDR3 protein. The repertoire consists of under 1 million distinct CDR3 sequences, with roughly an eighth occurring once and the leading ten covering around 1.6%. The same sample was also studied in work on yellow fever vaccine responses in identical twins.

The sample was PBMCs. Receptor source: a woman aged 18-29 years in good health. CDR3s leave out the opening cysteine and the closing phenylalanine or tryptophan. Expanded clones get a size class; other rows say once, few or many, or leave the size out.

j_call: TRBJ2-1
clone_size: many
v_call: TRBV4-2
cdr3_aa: ASSQDIILRLAGDGEQF

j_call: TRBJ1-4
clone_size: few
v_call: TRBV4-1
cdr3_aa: ASSQGWRPEKLF

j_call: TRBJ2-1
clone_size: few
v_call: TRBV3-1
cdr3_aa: ASSQSLVAGNEQF

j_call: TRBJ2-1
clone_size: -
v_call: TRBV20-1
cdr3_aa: SARGRYNEQF

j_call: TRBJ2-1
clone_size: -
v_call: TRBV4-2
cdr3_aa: ASSQGPRTSERYNEQF

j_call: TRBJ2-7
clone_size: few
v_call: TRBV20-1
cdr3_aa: SASRSGVGYEQY

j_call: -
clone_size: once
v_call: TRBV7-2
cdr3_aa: ASSSPGRGGDTQH

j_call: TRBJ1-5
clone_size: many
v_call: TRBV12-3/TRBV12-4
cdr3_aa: ASSRRQGYQPQH

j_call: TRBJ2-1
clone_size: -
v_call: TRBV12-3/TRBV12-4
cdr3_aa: ASSLTGTAS

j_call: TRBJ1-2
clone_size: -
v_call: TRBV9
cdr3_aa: ASSVVPGRNLYGYT

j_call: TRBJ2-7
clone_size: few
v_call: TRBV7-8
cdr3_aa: ASSLGSRTVSYEQY

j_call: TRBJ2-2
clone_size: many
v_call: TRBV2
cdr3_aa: ASGRTNTGELF

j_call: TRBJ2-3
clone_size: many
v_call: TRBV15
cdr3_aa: ATSRDLSSRSTDTQY

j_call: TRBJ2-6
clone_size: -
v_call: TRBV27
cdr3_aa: ASTSVVAPSGANVLT

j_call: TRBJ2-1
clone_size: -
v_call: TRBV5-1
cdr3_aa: ATRGGLHNEQF

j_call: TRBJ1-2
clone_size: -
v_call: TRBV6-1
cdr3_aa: ASPFGTGGLGISGYT

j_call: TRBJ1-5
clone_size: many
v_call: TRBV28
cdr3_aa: ASSPGDQPQH

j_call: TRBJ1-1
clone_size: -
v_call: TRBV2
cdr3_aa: AGITHTEAF

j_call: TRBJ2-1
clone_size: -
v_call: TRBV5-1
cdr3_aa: ASAMLARNYNEQF

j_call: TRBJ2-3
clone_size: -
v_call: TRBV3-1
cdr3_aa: ASSPLSGGGALESTDTQY

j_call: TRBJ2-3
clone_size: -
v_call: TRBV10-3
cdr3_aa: AISESGRSFTDTQY

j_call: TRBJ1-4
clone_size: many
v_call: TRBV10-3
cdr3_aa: AIGDGRNEKLF

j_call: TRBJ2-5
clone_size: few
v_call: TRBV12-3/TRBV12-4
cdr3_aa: ASSFPEETQY

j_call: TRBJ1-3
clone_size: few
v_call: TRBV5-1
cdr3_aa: ASSFSSWLGNTIY

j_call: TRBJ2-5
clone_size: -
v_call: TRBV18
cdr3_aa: ASSPYPEETQY

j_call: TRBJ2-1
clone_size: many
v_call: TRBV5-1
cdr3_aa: ASSPSTGAYNEQF

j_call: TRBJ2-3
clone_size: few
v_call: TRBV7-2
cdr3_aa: ASSPQSAGSTDTQY

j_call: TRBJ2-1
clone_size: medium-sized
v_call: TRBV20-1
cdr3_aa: SAPRGAFYNEQF

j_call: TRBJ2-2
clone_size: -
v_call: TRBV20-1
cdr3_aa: SAHPPTINTGELF

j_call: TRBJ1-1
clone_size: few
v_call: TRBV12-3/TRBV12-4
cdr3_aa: ASKTSTKNTEAF

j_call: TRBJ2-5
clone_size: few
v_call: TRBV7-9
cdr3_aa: ASSQTGAYGETQY

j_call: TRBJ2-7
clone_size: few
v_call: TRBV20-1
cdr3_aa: SAKQFSYEQY

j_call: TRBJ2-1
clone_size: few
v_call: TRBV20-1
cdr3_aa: SARDLSSGRAAHNEQF

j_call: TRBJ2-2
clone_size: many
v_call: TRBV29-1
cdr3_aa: SVDGGNTGELF

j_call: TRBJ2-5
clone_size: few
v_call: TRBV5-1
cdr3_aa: ASSLGDVGTQY

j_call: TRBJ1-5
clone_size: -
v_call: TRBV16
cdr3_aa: ASSQLSGSNQPQH

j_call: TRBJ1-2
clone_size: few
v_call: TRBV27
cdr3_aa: ASSSYRDFGNYGYT

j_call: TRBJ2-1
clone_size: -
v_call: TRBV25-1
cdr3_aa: ASTEYSYNEQF

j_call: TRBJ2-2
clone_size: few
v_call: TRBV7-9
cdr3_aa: ASSLRRGGAGELF

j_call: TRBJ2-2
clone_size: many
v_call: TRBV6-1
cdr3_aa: ASKRGEKNTGELF

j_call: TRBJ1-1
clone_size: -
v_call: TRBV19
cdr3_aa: ASGVSGNTEAF

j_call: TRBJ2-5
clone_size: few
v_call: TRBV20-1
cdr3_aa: SARDRLTVGYQETQY

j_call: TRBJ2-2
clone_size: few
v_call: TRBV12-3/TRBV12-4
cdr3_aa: TSSPPPGLAGWATGELF

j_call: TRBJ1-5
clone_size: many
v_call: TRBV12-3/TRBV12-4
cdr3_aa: ASSLAQGGGDQPQH

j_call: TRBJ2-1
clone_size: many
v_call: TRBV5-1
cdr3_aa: ASSLALAGGPNEQF

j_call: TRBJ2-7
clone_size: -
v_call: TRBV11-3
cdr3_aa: ASSFMWDGLGEQY

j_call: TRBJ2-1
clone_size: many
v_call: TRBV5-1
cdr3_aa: ASSPGISRGTYNEQF

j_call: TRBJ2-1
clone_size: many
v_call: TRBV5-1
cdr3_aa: ASSLATRGLGEQF

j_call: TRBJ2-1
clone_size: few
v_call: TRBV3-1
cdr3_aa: ASSQGPGNYNEQF

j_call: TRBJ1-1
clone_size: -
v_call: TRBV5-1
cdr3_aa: ASSSYRERNTEAF

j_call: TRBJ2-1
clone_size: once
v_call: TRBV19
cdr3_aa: ASSIGGGGHNEQF

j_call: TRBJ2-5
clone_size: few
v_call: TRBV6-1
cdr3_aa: ASRRLDRETQY

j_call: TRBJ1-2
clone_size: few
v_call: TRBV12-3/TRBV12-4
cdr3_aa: ASSFAFPPRNYGYT

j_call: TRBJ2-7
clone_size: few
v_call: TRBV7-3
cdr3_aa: ASSTPSEQY

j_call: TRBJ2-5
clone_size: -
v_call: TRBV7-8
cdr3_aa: ASSPRDYPPTQY

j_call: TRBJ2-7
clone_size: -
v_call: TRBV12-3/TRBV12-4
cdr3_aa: ASSLRGFEQY

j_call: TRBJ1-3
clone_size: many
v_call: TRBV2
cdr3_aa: ASRMDSGNTIY

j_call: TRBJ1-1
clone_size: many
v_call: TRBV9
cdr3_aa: ASSVRGLNTEAF